A selection of T cell receptor beta chains follows, all from one sample in a study of blood T cell repertoires in COVID-19. Sequencing used immunoSEQ multiplex PCR; TCRdb keeps in-frame clones, though not all of them. This sample has about 200,000 clones, with 88% found just once. Sequencing was carried out using peripheral blood. The receptor set was obtained from a woman aged 35 to 49 who had recovered from COVID-19. The CDR3 runs from the conserved cysteine through the conserved F or W.

>TRBJ1-5|TRBV19
CASSRAPDRYNQPQHF
>TRBJ2-1|TRBV15
CATSWRGTGANEQFF
>TRBJ1-5|TRBV28
CASSPPGGDQPQHF
>TRBJ2-3|TRBV11-3
CASSLGPKDTQYF
>TRBJ2-6|TRBV6-2/TRBV6-3
CASSAQGARGANVLTF
>TRBJ1-1|TRBV11-3
CASSLGFIGRRGGTEAFF
>TRBJ2-1|TRBV18
CASSLGGGDGEQFF
>TRBJ1-1|TRBV23-1
CASSRDRVTDTEAFF
>TRBJ2-6|TRBV28
CASSLFAGGANVLTF
>TRBJ2-1|TRBV11-3
CASSFDSNNEQFF
>TRBJ2-7|TRBV7-8
CASSPGQNYEQYF
>TRBJ1-3|TRBV6-5
CASKTATDGNTIYF
>TRBJ1-2|TRBV18
CASSPGSQGHGYTF
>TRBJ2-1|TRBV5-4
CASSKETSPYNEQFF
>TRBJ1-4|TRBV7-8
CASSLVQGKLFF
>TRBJ2-7|TRBV14
CASSQAGTGRLSYF
>TRBJ1-2|TRBV9
CASSVEGPLAGYTF
>TRBJ1-5|TRBV5-5
CASSLREDNQPQHF
>TRBJ1-4|TRBV18
CASSPTSYSIRDEKLFF
>TRBJ1-4|TRBV3-1/TRBV3-2
CASSYSATNEKLFF
>TRBJ1-6|TRBV15
CATSNILGSPLHF
>TRBJ1-1|TRBV28
CATLGTVNTEAFF
>TRBJ1-4|TRBV6-5
CASSYRGAATNEKLFF
>TRBJ1-4|TRBV11-2
CASSRGQGPEKLFF
>TRBJ2-7|TRBV12-5
CASASGSSYEQYF
>TRBJ2-1|TRBV5-5
CASSVGLAGYLSNEQFF
>TRBJ1-1|TRBV2
CASSDRGAMNTEAFF
>TRBJ2-1|TRBV5-1
CASSLGEGSAIEFF
>TRBJ1-4|TRBV7-9
CASRDRANEKLFF
>TRBJ2-2|TRBV19
CASSAQQKGLAGGQLFF
>TRBJ1-2|TRBV10-3
CAISTGNYGYTF
>TRBJ1-2|TRBV10-3
CAISGQRNYGYTF
>TRBJ2-7|TRBV23-1
CASSQSGLIGPHEQYF
>TRBJ2-7|TRBV2
CASRASYEQYF
>TRBJ2-7|TRBV30
CAWSVPGVGSSYEQYF
>TRBJ2-7|TRBV19
CASSIQGTYGPYEQYF
>TRBJ2-3|TRBV11-2
CASSLGGLLGGAADTQYF
>TRBJ1-4|TRBV15
CATSRGLTNEKLFF
>TRBJ2-7|TRBV28
CASSLRFGGGLTPYEQYF
>TRBJ1-2|TRBV6-5
CASTPRYGNYGYTF
>TRBJ2-2|TRBV14
CASSPLSLTNTGELFF
>TRBJ2-7|TRBV18
CASSPLEQGNTLSYEQYF
>TRBJ2-3|TRBV19
CASADAQADTQYF
>TRBJ1-2|TRBV11-2
CASSFSHGTGGGYGYTF
>TRBJ2-7|TRBV7-8
CASSPEYEQYF
>TRBJ1-2|TRBV4-2
CASSRVLSDTNYGYTF
>TRBJ2-7|TRBV12-3/TRBV12-4
CASSPNFYEQYF
>TRBJ2-5|TRBV10-3
CAISEDRGVQETQYF
>TRBJ1-6|TRBV5-6
CASSLAAGLNSPLHF
>TRBJ2-2|TRBV5-4
CASSPGGGTNTGELFF
>TRBJ2-7|TRBV7-9
CASSLGPGESGEQYF